This is a list of T cell receptor beta chains from one sample in a study of shared clonotypes between healthy human individuals. Using immunoSEQ multiplex PCR, the repertoire was profiled, and TCRdb retains in-frame clones only, with some absent. The sample yields around 720,000 clones, approximately 73% seen once. The sample consisted of memory CD4+ T cells sorted from blood. The receptor set was obtained from a woman aged 25 to 39 in good health. The CDR3 runs from the conserved cysteine through the conserved F or W. The D gene is left open where the match is weak. Rows give clone size only sometimes, using once, few, many, or a class for an expanded clone.

len: 12; v_gene: TRBV29-1; d_gene: -; abundance: -; j_gene: TRBJ1-2; CDR3nt: TGCAGCGCTGGGACCGCCGGGAGTGGCTACACCTTC; CDR3aa: CSAGTAGSGYTF
len: 15; v_gene: TRBV7-2; d_gene: -; abundance: -; j_gene: TRBJ2-6; CDR3nt: TGTGCCAGCAGCTCCAGGGTATCTGGGGCCAACGTCCTGACTTTC; CDR3aa: CASSSRVSGANVLTF
len: 14; v_gene: TRBV25-1; d_gene: -; abundance: -; j_gene: TRBJ2-5; CDR3nt: TGTGCCAGCAGTAGGTTTTCAGATTCAGAGACCCAGTACTTC; CDR3aa: CASSRFSDSETQYF
len: 15; v_gene: TRBV28; d_gene: TRBD1; abundance: once; j_gene: TRBJ1-5; CDR3nt: TGTGCCAGCAGTCAACGGGGACAGGGGAGTCAGCCCCAGCATTTT; CDR3aa: CASSQRGQGSQPQHF
len: 16; v_gene: TRBV7-2; d_gene: TRBD1; abundance: -; j_gene: TRBJ2-5; CDR3nt: TGTGCCAGCAGCTTAGGGAGACAGGGATATCAGGAGACCCAGTACTTC; CDR3aa: CASSLGRQGYQETQYF
len: 14; v_gene: TRBV25-1; d_gene: -; abundance: -; j_gene: TRBJ2-6; CDR3nt: TGTGCCAGCAGTGGCGGGGCTGGGGCCAACGTCCTGACTTTC; CDR3aa: CASSGGAGANVLTF
len: 13; v_gene: TRBV10-3; d_gene: TRBD1; abundance: -; j_gene: TRBJ2-1; CDR3nt: TGTGCCATGACGGACAGGGAGGCCAATGAGCAGTTCTTC; CDR3aa: CAMTDREANEQFF
len: 13; v_gene: TRBV10-1; d_gene: -; abundance: -; j_gene: TRBJ2-7; CDR3nt: TGCGCCAGCAGTGATGACTGGTCGGACGAGCAGTACTTC; CDR3aa: CASSDDWSDEQYF
len: 15; v_gene: TRBV28; d_gene: TRBD1; abundance: few; j_gene: TRBJ1-3; CDR3nt: TGTGCCAGCAGTCCGACAGGGGGAGTTGGAAACACCATATATTTT; CDR3aa: CASSPTGGVGNTIYF
len: 13; v_gene: TRBV11-3; d_gene: -; abundance: -; j_gene: TRBJ2-3; CDR3nt: TGTGCCAGCAGCTTAGTGGGAGCAGATACGCAGTATTTT; CDR3aa: CASSLVGADTQYF
len: 12; v_gene: TRBV6-5; d_gene: TRBD1; abundance: -; j_gene: TRBJ1-1; CDR3nt: TGTGCCAGCACCTATCGACAGGGCGAGGCTTTCTTT; CDR3aa: CASTYRQGEAFF
len: 14; v_gene: TRBV12-5; d_gene: -; abundance: -; j_gene: TRBJ2-5; CDR3nt: TGTGCTAGTGCCTACGGCGGGGTAGGAGAGACCCAGTACTTC; CDR3aa: CASAYGGVGETQYF
len: 14; v_gene: TRBV5-4; d_gene: -; abundance: -; j_gene: TRBJ1-1; CDR3nt: TGTGCCAGCAGCTTGTTCTCGGTCGGCACTGAAGCTTTCTTT; CDR3aa: CASSLFSVGTEAFF
len: 13; v_gene: TRBV30; d_gene: -; abundance: -; j_gene: TRBJ1-2; CDR3nt: TGTGCCTGGAGCTTAAAGGGATCCTATGGCTACACCTTC; CDR3aa: CAWSLKGSYGYTF
len: 13; v_gene: TRBV29-1; d_gene: -; abundance: -; j_gene: TRBJ1-2; CDR3nt: TGCAGCGTTGGGGTACAGGTTAACTATGGCTACACCTTC; CDR3aa: CSVGVQVNYGYTF
len: 15; v_gene: TRBV10-3; d_gene: -; abundance: few; j_gene: TRBJ2-2; CDR3nt: TGTGCCATCAGTGGGGCCGTTCAGAACACCGGGGAGCTGTTTTTT; CDR3aa: CAISGAVQNTGELFF
len: 17; v_gene: TRBV27; d_gene: TRBD2; abundance: -; j_gene: TRBJ2-7; CDR3nt: TGTGCCAGCAGTCAACGAACTAGCGGGAGGCCTCCCGATGAGCAGTACTTC; CDR3aa: CASSQRTSGRPPDEQYF